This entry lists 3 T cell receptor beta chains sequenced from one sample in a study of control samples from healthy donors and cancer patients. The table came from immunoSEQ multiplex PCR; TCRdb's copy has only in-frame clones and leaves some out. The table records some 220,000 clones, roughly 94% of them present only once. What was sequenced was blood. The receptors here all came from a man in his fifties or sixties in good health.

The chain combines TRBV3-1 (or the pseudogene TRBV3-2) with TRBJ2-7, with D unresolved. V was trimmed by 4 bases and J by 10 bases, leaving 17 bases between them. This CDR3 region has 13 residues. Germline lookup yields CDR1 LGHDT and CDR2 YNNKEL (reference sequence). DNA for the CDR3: TGTGCCAGCAGCCTCTCTCAAACAGCTTCACAGTACTTC. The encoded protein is CASSLSQTASQYF.

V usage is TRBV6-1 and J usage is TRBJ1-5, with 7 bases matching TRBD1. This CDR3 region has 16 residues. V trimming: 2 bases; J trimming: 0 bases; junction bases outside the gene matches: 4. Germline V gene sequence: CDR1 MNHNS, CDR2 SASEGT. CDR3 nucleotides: TGTGCCAGCAGTGAATGGGGACAGCTTAGCAATCAGCCCCAGCATTTT. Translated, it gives CASSEWGQLSNQPQHF.

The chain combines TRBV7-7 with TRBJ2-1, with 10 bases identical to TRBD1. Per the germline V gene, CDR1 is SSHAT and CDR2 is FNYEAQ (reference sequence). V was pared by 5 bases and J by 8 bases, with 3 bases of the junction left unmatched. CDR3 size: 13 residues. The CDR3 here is CASSRDRGDEQFF. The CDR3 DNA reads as TGTGCCAGCAGCCGGGACAGGGGAGATGAGCAGTTCTTC.